These T cell receptor beta chains were read from a single sample in a study of CD8 T cells in Susac syndrome. TCRdb re-derived calls from the immunoSEQ multiplex PCR reads in MiXCR, one entry per CDR3 protein. The profile shows some 200,000 distinct CDR3 sequences, approximately 95% of them singletons. Sequences were obtained from CD8+ T cells from PBMCs. These receptors came from a human donor with Susac syndrome. The CDR3 runs from the conserved cysteine through the conserved F or W. A D gene is named only where the DNA matches it firmly. Expanded clones get a size class; other rows say once, few or many, or leave the size out.

D: NA
size: once
V: TRBV9
J: TRBJ2-7
DNA: TGTGCCAGCAGCCCCCATTCAGGAGTCGCCTACGAGCAGTACTTC
CDR3: CASSPHSGVAYEQYF

D: TRBD2
size: once
V: TRBV6-2/TRBV6-3
J: TRBJ2-1
DNA: TGTGCCAGCAGTAACAGACTAGCCCAGCCGTTCTTC
CDR3: CASSNRLAQPFF

D: NA
size: NA
V: TRBV14
J: TRBJ2-7
DNA: TGTGCCAGCACCTCGGGACTGGACAAGGCCGAGCAGTACTTC
CDR3: CASTSGLDKAEQYF

D: NA
size: NA
V: TRBV18
J: TRBJ2-5
DNA: TGTGCCAGCTCACCCCCCGCCGACATTGGGGAGACCCAGTACTTC
CDR3: CASSPPADIGETQYF

D: TRBD1
size: NA
V: TRBV7-8
J: TRBJ1-3
DNA: TGTGCCAGCAGCCCGGGACAGGGGATTGGAAACACCATATATTTT
CDR3: CASSPGQGIGNTIYF

D: NA
size: NA
V: TRBV3-1
J: TRBJ2-7
DNA: TGTGCCAGCAGCCAAGGAAGGGGGGGCACCTACGAGCAGTACTTC
CDR3: CASSQGRGGTYEQYF

D: NA
size: NA
V: TRBV9
J: TRBJ1-2
DNA: TGTGCCAGCAGCAAGGCTTCGATTGGCTATGGCTACACCTTC
CDR3: CASSKASIGYGYTF

D: NA
size: NA
V: TRBV29-1
J: TRBJ2-3
DNA: TGCAGCGTTCTTGGGCTATTGAGCACAGATACGCAGTATTTT
CDR3: CSVLGLLSTDTQYF

D: NA
size: NA
V: TRBV12-3/TRBV12-4
J: TRBJ2-4
DNA: TGTGCCAGCAGCCCGCTAGGGAATCTAGCCAAAAACATTCAGTACTTC
CDR3: CASSPLGNLAKNIQYF

D: TRBD1
size: NA
V: TRBV12-3/TRBV12-4
J: TRBJ1-2
DNA: TGTGCCAGCAGCTGGGGACAGGGTCTTCATGCTGGCTACACCTTC
CDR3: CASSWGQGLHAGYTF

D: NA
size: NA
V: TRBV5-1
J: TRBJ1-1
DNA: TGCGCCAGCAGCTTTCCGGTTTCGGGGGGCGGCACTGAAGCTTTCTTT
CDR3: CASSFPVSGGGTEAFF

D: TRBD1
size: NA
V: TRBV5-1
J: TRBJ2-7
DNA: TGCGCCAGCAGCGGGACAGGGTTTAACGAGCAGTACTTC
CDR3: CASSGTGFNEQYF

D: NA
size: NA
V: TRBV29-1
J: TRBJ1-3
DNA: TGCAGCGGGGACGGACCGGACAGTGACTCTGAAAACACCATATATTTT
CDR3: CSGDGPDSDSENTIYF

D: NA
size: NA
V: TRBV27
J: TRBJ2-6
DNA: TGTGCCAGCAGAGCCGGAGGGGTCGGGGCCAACGTCCTGACTTTC
CDR3: CASRAGGVGANVLTF

D: TRBD1
size: NA
V: TRBV3-1
J: TRBJ1-1
DNA: TGTGCCAGCAGCAAGAACTCGGGACAGTTGAACACTGAAGCTTTCTTT
CDR3: CASSKNSGQLNTEAFF

D: TRBD2
size: NA
V: TRBV20-1
J: TRBJ2-7
DNA: TGCAGTGCTAGAGATCAAGCGGGGGGCCCAGTCAAGCAGTACTTC
CDR3: CSARDQAGGPVKQYF

D: NA
size: NA
V: TRBV18
J: TRBJ2-3
DNA: TGTGCCAGCTCCCTGGGACGGCCAAGCACAGATACGCAGTATTTT
CDR3: CASSLGRPSTDTQYF

D: TRBD2
size: NA
V: TRBV7-8
J: TRBJ2-4
DNA: TGTGCCAGCAGCTCCGGGACTAGCGGGAGGCAATTAGCCAAAAACATTCAGTACTTC
CDR3: CASSSGTSGRQLAKNIQYF

D: NA
size: NA
V: TRBV27
J: TRBJ1-1
DNA: TGTGCCAGCAGACTAGGGGGGAACACTGAAGCTTTCTTT
CDR3: CASRLGGNTEAFF

D: NA
size: NA
V: TRBV6-5
J: TRBJ2-5
DNA: TGTGCCAGCAGTTCCTCAAAGGGGTCTAAGACCCAGTACTTC
CDR3: CASSSSKGSKTQYF

D: NA
size: NA
V: TRBV4-1
J: TRBJ1-1
DNA: TGCGCCAGCAGCCTCCATTCGAACACTGAAGCTTTCTTT
CDR3: CASSLHSNTEAFF

D: NA
size: NA
V: TRBV20-1
J: TRBJ2-5
DNA: TGCAGTGCTCCCGACAGGCCCCAAGAGACCCAGTACTTC
CDR3: CSAPDRPQETQYF

D: TRBD2
size: NA
V: TRBV7-8
J: TRBJ2-3
DNA: TGTGCCAGCAGCTTGGGACTAGCGGGAGTCACAGATACGCAGTATTTT
CDR3: CASSLGLAGVTDTQYF

D: NA
size: NA
V: TRBV4-1
J: TRBJ1-4
DNA: TGCGCCAGCAGCCAAGAGGGCAGGGCCGAAAAACTGTTTTTT
CDR3: CASSQEGRAEKLFF

D: NA
size: NA
V: TRBV7-4
J: TRBJ2-7
DNA: TGTGCCAGCAGCCTACAAAACTACGAGCAGTACTTC
CDR3: CASSLQNYEQYF

D: TRBD2
size: NA
V: TRBV27
J: TRBJ2-7
DNA: TGTGCCAGCAGTCCACTGGGACTAGCGCCGTCCTACGAGCAGTACTTC
CDR3: CASSPLGLAPSYEQYF

D: NA
size: NA
V: TRBV5-4
J: TRBJ1-1
DNA: TGTGCCAGCGGTCTCGTGGAAAACACTGAAGCTTTCTTT
CDR3: CASGLVENTEAFF

D: NA
size: NA
V: TRBV20-1
J: TRBJ2-5
DNA: TGCAGTGCGGATCTAGTTTGGGGGCAGAAGACCCAGTACTTC
CDR3: CSADLVWGQKTQYF

D: NA
size: NA
V: TRBV4-1
J: TRBJ2-2
DNA: TGCGCCAGCAGCCAATATACCGGGACACCGGGAAGAACCGGGGAGCTGTTTTTT
CDR3: CASSQYTGTPGRTGELFF

D: NA
size: NA
V: TRBV28
J: TRBJ2-7
DNA: TGTGCCAGCAGTTTCTTATCGTATGACGGCTCCTACGAGCAGTACTTC
CDR3: CASSFLSYDGSYEQYF

D: TRBD1
size: NA
V: TRBV18
J: TRBJ1-4
DNA: TGTGCCAGCTCACTACGGGGCTACTCAGGGGGCGAGGATGAAAAACTGTTTTTT
CDR3: CASSLRGYSGGEDEKLFF

D: TRBD2
size: NA
V: TRBV2
J: TRBJ2-5
DNA: TGTGCCAGCAGCGGACTAGCGGGAGGGCCTGTGGAGACCCAGTACTTC
CDR3: CASSGLAGGPVETQYF

D: NA
size: NA
V: TRBV7-3
J: TRBJ1-1
DNA: TGTGCCAGCAGCTATTTAGTGAACACTGAAGCTTTCTTT
CDR3: CASSYLVNTEAFF

D: TRBD1
size: NA
V: TRBV12-3/TRBV12-4
J: TRBJ1-5
DNA: TGTGCCAGCAGTTTGGGAGGGGGCTTTCAGCCCCAGCATTTT
CDR3: CASSLGGGFQPQHF

D: NA
size: once
V: TRBV20-1
J: TRBJ2-5
DNA: TGCAGTGCTAGAGAGACTAGCCAAGAGACCCAGTACTTC
CDR3: CSARETSQETQYF

D: NA
size: once
V: TRBV5-6
J: TRBJ2-1
DNA: TGTGCCAGCAGCCCGGGGGGCCCCCACAATGAGCAGTTCTTC
CDR3: CASSPGGPHNEQFF

D: TRBD1
size: NA
V: TRBV6-5
J: TRBJ1-1
DNA: TGTGCCAGCAGTACCGGGACAGCTTACACTGAAGCTTTCTTT
CDR3: CASSTGTAYTEAFF

D: TRBD2
size: NA
V: TRBV12-3/TRBV12-4
J: TRBJ2-5
DNA: TGTGCCAGCGGTACTAGCGGGGGATTCGGAGAGACCCAGTACTTC
CDR3: CASGTSGGFGETQYF

D: NA
size: NA
V: TRBV20-1
J: TRBJ2-7
DNA: TGCAGTGCCACGCTTCGAGGGGGTTACGAGCAGTACTTC
CDR3: CSATLRGGYEQYF

D: NA
size: NA
V: TRBV25-1
J: TRBJ2-2
DNA: TGTGCCAGCAGTTACTCATTAGCCGGGGAGCTGTTTTTT
CDR3: CASSYSLAGELFF

D: TRBD1
size: NA
V: TRBV5-8
J: TRBJ1-5
DNA: TGTGCCAGCAAGGGGGCAGGTCAGCCCCAGCATTTT
CDR3: CASKGAGQPQHF

D: TRBD2
size: NA
V: TRBV3-1
J: TRBJ2-1
DNA: TGTGCCAGCAGCCCGCTAGCGGGAGCTAGGGACAATGAGCAGTTCTTC
CDR3: CASSPLAGARDNEQFF

D: NA
size: NA
V: TRBV3-1
J: TRBJ2-7
DNA: TGTGCCAGCAGCCAAGACGGAGGATTCTACGAGCAGTACTTC
CDR3: CASSQDGGFYEQYF

D: NA
size: NA
V: TRBV29-1
J: TRBJ1-1
DNA: TGCAGCGTCGAACGCAAATTGAACACTGAAGCTTTCTTT
CDR3: CSVERKLNTEAFF

D: TRBD1
size: once
V: TRBV9
J: TRBJ1-2
DNA: TGTGCCAGCAGCCCCCAGGGGGCTGCTAACTATGGCTACACCTTC
CDR3: CASSPQGAANYGYTF

D: TRBD2
size: NA
V: TRBV6-1
J: TRBJ2-5
DNA: TGTGCCAGCAGTCGAAAATACCGGGGGGAAGAGGAGACCCAGTACTTC
CDR3: CASSRKYRGEEETQYF

D: TRBD1
size: NA
V: TRBV19
J: TRBJ1-4
DNA: TGTGCCAGTAGTAGCCGCGGGACAGGGAATGAAAAACTGTTTTTT
CDR3: CASSSRGTGNEKLFF

D: TRBD1
size: NA
V: TRBV29-1
J: TRBJ2-3
DNA: TGCAGCGGCGTGACAGGGGACAGCACAGATACGCAGTATTTT
CDR3: CSGVTGDSTDTQYF

D: NA
size: once
V: TRBV4-1
J: TRBJ2-1
DNA: TGCGCCAGCAGCGACTCTCCCACCTACAATGAGCAGTTCTTC
CDR3: CASSDSPTYNEQFF

D: NA
size: NA
V: TRBV15
J: TRBJ1-1
DNA: TGTGCCACCAGCGGACAGACCGAAGGGGTCACTGAAGCTTTCTTT
CDR3: CATSGQTEGVTEAFF

D: NA
size: NA
V: TRBV5-1
J: TRBJ1-1
DNA: TGCGCCAGCAGCTTGGCCGGATTCTCGAGGGCTTTCTTT
CDR3: CASSLAGFSRAFF

D: NA
size: NA
V: TRBV10-3
J: TRBJ2-3
DNA: TGTGCCATCACTGAGGGGGGCTGGGGCACAGATACGCAGTATTTT
CDR3: CAITEGGWGTDTQYF

D: TRBD1
size: once
V: TRBV3-1
J: TRBJ1-2
DNA: TGTGCCAGCAGCCCTAGGACAGGAGGGAACTATGGCTACACCTTC
CDR3: CASSPRTGGNYGYTF

D: TRBD2
size: NA
V: TRBV5-4
J: TRBJ2-2
DNA: TGTGCCAGCAGCCCCGGGAGGAATGGAGGGGAGCTGTTTTTT
CDR3: CASSPGRNGGELFF

D: NA
size: NA
V: TRBV18
J: TRBJ2-6
DNA: TGTGCCAGCTCACCATCAACGGGATCTGGTGGGGCCAACGTCCTGACTTTC
CDR3: CASSPSTGSGGANVLTF

D: TRBD2
size: NA
V: TRBV2
J: TRBJ2-7
DNA: TGTGCCAGCAGTGAACAGCGGGAGTTACCCTCCTACGAGCAGTACTTC
CDR3: CASSEQRELPSYEQYF

D: NA
size: NA
V: TRBV7-2
J: TRBJ2-7
DNA: TGTGCCAGCAGCTTTTCCGGGAGCTATTACGAGCAGTACTTC
CDR3: CASSFSGSYYEQYF

D: NA
size: NA
V: TRBV30
J: TRBJ1-4
DNA: TGTGCCTGGAGGTCTCGGGGCACTAATGAAAAACTGTTTTTT
CDR3: CAWRSRGTNEKLFF

D: NA
size: once
V: TRBV3-1
J: TRBJ2-7
DNA: TGTGCCAGCAGCCAAGGGACGAGTTCCTACGAGCAGTACTTC
CDR3: CASSQGTSSYEQYF